The entry below gives a single TCR beta chain sequence along with its context. The antigen is not known. The source of the sample is a study of cytomegalovirus exposure and HLA in healthy donors. Points from the study as a whole: Across donors, presence/absence analyses took sequencing depth to be roughly uniform.

V lost 3 bases to trimming and J lost 5 bases; unmatched junction nucleotides: 9. The germline CDR1 and CDR2 sequences are LNHDA and SQIVND (reference sequence). CDR3 length: 15 residues. It was with 60 Vbeta and 13 Jbeta primers that the PCR ran. Repertoires were generated with immunoSEQ multiplex PCR, while TCRdb's copy carries only in-frame clones and drops some. The sample holds some 120,000 clones, about 70% seen once. The chain recombines TRBV19 with TRBJ2-5; 7 nucleotides match TRBD1. Sequencing input: PBMCs. This sequence was found in a woman in her sixties in good health and CMV-seropositive. The CDR3 reads CASSMTGTPKETQYF. CDR3 DNA sequence: TGTGCCAGTAGTATGACAGGGACCCCCAAGGAGACCCAGTACTTC. Looking up the rest from reference TRBV19 and TRBJ2-5 gives the full variable domain: DGGITQSPKYLFRKEGQNVTLSCEQNLNHDAMYWYRQDPGQGLRLIYYSQIVNDFQKGDIAEGYSVSREKKESFPLTVTSAQKNPTAFYLCASSMTGTPKETQYFGPGTRLLVL.